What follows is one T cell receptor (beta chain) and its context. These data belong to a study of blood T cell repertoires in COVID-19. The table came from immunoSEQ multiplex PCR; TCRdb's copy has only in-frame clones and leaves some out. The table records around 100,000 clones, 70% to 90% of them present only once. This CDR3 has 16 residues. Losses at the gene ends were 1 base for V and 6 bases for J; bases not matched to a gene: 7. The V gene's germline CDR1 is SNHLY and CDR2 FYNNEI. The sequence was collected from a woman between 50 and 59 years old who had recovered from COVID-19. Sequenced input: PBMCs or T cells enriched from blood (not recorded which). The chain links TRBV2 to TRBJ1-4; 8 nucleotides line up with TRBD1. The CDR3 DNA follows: TGTGCCAGCAGTGAAGGGTCAGGGGGCTTTCATGAAAAACTGTTTTTT. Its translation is CASSEGSGGFHEKLFF.